The TCR beta chain under discussion was sequenced for a study of T-cell memory formation after mild COVID-19. Employing constant-segment primers, 5'RACE generated TCR alpha and TCR beta cDNA libraries bearing sample barcodes and UMIs. TCRdb reprocessed the 5' RACE reads with MiXCR, giving one entry per CDR3 protein. This table holds fewer than 250,000 distinct CDR3 sequences, 15% to 19% found once. This clonotype showed up just once. CDR3 length: 14 amino acids. From germline, CDR1 is SQVTM and CDR2 ANQGSEA. The junction had 5 bases not matched to a gene; V was cut back by 3 bases and J by 2 bases. The genes are TRBV29-1 and TRBJ2-3, with 7 bases that match TRBD2. The receptor was isolated from an adult woman who had mild COVID-19 (a few samples of this study predate the infection). Cell type and time point are not known. The sample comprised PBMCs or a T cell subset sorted from them (not recorded which). The CDR3 loop reads CSVEASGHTDTQYF. The CDR3 DNA sequence: TGCAGCGTTGAGGCTAGCGGACACACAGATACGCAGTATTTT.